This T cell receptor (beta chain) was documented in a study of blood T cells in healthy people across ages. The table lists this clonotype with a few counts. A sample-barcoded 5' primer and a J-beta primer mix were used in a second PCR of roughly 6 to 12 cycles. Template switching added a 12-random-nucleotide identifier to every cDNA molecule. Using its own MiXCR run on the 5' RACE reads, TCRdb lists one record per CDR3 protein. The repertoire has some 900,000 distinct CDR3 sequences, 48% of them found once; the top ten carry about an eighth. The length of the CDR3 is 15 residues. Trimming took off 7 bases at V and 4 bases at J, with 18 bases between the two ends.

The source is a man aged 25-45 years in good health. The material sequenced was blood. The chain recombines TRBV12-3 or TRBV12-4 with TRBJ2-3; D perhaps matches TRBD2 (6 bases). The CDR3 DNA is TGTGCCAGCACCGCAGGTGGAGGGGTGGCAGATACGCAGTATTTT. Protein sequence: CASTAGGGVADTQYF.